This T cell receptor beta chain was captured in a study of blood T cell repertoires in COVID-19. The V end lost 3 bases, the J end lost 7 bases, and 10 bases lay between the germline ends. Germline V lookup: CDR1 MNHNS, CDR2 SASEGT. This CDR3 spans 12 amino acids. TCRdb's copy holds only in-frame clones and misses some; the assay was immunoSEQ multiplex PCR. The sample consists of under 75,000 clones, 65% to 85% of them appearing once. The specimen was peripheral blood. The source of this sequence is a human donor in a cohort sampled during active COVID-19. The V and J genes are TRBV6-1 and TRBJ2-7; the D gene is possibly TRBD2 (5 bases). CDR3 amino acids: CASSERAREQYF. CDR3 coding DNA: TGTGCCAGCAGTGAGAGGGCCCGGGAGCAGTACTTC.